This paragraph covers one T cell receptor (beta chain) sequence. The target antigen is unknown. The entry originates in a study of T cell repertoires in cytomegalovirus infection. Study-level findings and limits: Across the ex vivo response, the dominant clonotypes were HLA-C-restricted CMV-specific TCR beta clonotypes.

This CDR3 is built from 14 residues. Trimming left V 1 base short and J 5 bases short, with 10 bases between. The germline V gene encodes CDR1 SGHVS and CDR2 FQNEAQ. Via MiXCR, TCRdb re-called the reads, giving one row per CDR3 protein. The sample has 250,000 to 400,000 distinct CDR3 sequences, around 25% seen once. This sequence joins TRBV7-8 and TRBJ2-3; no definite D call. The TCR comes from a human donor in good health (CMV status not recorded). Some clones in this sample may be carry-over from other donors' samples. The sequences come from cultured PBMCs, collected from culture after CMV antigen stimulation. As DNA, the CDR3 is TGTGCCAGCAGCTTAGACCAGGTGGGAGATACGCAGTATTTT. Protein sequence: CASSLDQVGDTQYF.